The entry below describes one T cell receptor beta chain. Its antigen is as yet unknown. Distinct nucleotide sequences in the sample also encode this CDR3. CDR1 is MNHEY and CDR2 is SVGAGI in the germline V gene. V dropped 0 bases and J dropped 5; count of bases not matched to a gene: 7. The CDR3 spans 16 residues. Profiled with immunoSEQ multiplex PCR; TCRdb holds only in-frame clones, not every one. The data contain 100,000 to 120,000 clones, approximately 90% of them singletons. This entry is derived from a study of OX40 agonist ivuxolimab in advanced cancers. Study background: Mean age about 60 years, range about 20 to 79; about 81% male. Past anti-PD-1, anti-PD-L1 or anti-CTLA-4 therapy was accepted, and 30% to 50% had received some. Study results and limitations: Clonal expansion from baseline to week 6 occurred in both CD4+ and CD8+ T cells.

This chain links TRBV6-5 with TRBJ1-2; TRBD1 matches at 9 bases. This specimen consisted of CD4+ or CD8+ T cells sorted from blood, obtained in a trial of the OX40 agonist ivuxolimab. The receptor was isolated from an adult with an advanced solid tumor such as melanoma, head and neck, liver or kidney cancer. CDR3 sequence: CASSYSRTGGGYGYTF. As DNA, the CDR3 is TGTGCCAGCAGTTACTCGCGTACAGGGGGCGGTTATGGCTACACCTTC.